The T cell receptor beta chain under discussion was sequenced for a study of blood T cell repertoires in COVID-19. For the study at large: Researchers got acute and convalescent COVID-19 samples from the United States, Italy and Spain.

Only in-frame clones appear in the TCRdb table, and some are missing; sequencing was by immunoSEQ multiplex PCR. The sample shows 25,000 to 40,000 clones, less than 95% of them seen only once. The V gene lost 3 bases and the J gene lost 5 bases, with 10 bases spanning the gap. The germline V gene has CDR1 MNHNS and CDR2 SASEGT. CDR3 length: 14 residues. The specimen was peripheral blood. The receptor comes from a man aged 65 to 79 with active or convalescent COVID-19. V and J are TRBV6-1 and TRBJ1-4, with a tentative D call TRBD1 (6 bases). The CDR3 loop is CASSESGTNEKLFF. DNA for the CDR3: TGTGCCAGCAGTGAGTCCGGGACAAATGAAAAACTGTTTTTT.